This is a list of T cell receptor beta chains from one sample in a study of CD8 T cells in Susac syndrome. TCRdb used MiXCR to reprocess the immunoSEQ multiplex PCR reads, holding one entry per CDR3 protein. Of some 190,000 distinct CDR3 sequences listed, 94% are singletons. Sequencing was performed on CD4+ T cells from PBMCs. The receptors were sampled from a human donor with Susac syndrome. The CDR3 runs from the conserved cysteine through the conserved F or W. The order of the fields is J gene, clone size, D gene, V gene, CDR3 protein, CDR3 DNA. D genes are given only for firm matches. Where a row states a size, it is once, few, many or the class of an expanded clone; other rows omit it.

J: TRBJ2-3; size: NA; D: TRBD2; V: TRBV6-1; CDR3: CASSEVAAGGADTQYF; DNA: TGTGCCAGCAGTGAAGTTGCAGCGGGGGGTGCAGATACGCAGTATTTT
J: TRBJ2-3; size: NA; D: TRBD2; V: TRBV24-1; CDR3: CATSDHRTDPGLAGGPDTQYF; DNA: TGTGCCACCAGTGACCACAGAACCGATCCGGGACTAGCGGGGGGGCCGGATACGCAGTATTTT
J: TRBJ1-5; size: NA; D: NA; V: TRBV18; CDR3: CASSPQDGPGRPQHF; DNA: TGTGCCAGCTCACCACAAGACGGTCCGGGGAGGCCCCAGCATTTT
J: TRBJ2-1; size: NA; D: TRBD2; V: TRBV6-2/TRBV6-3; CDR3: CASTTSGGVFEQFF; DNA: TGTGCCAGCACCACTAGCGGGGGGGTCTTTGAGCAGTTCTTC
J: TRBJ1-5; size: NA; D: NA; V: TRBV5-5; CDR3: CASSLNSMQPQHF; DNA: TGTGCCAGCAGCTTGAACAGTATGCAGCCCCAGCATTTT
J: TRBJ1-2; size: NA; D: TRBD1; V: TRBV20-1; CDR3: CSARDKSLPWQGVRYTF; DNA: TGCAGTGCTAGAGATAAATCATTGCCCTGGCAGGGGGTGCGCTACACCTTC
J: TRBJ1-2; size: NA; D: NA; V: TRBV19; CDR3: CASSIRQGGYGYTF; DNA: TGTGCCAGTAGTATCCGGCAGGGTGGATATGGCTACACCTTC
J: TRBJ2-1; size: NA; D: NA; V: TRBV20-1; CDR3: CSARDFSGGNEQFF; DNA: TGCAGTGCTAGAGATTTCAGCGGAGGCAATGAGCAGTTCTTC
J: TRBJ1-2; size: NA; D: NA; V: TRBV18; CDR3: CASSPANREGNGYTF; DNA: TGTGCCAGCTCACCAGCAAACAGGGAAGGGAATGGCTACACCTTC
J: TRBJ1-3; size: NA; D: TRBD1; V: TRBV9; CDR3: CASSRQGGNTIYF; DNA: TGTGCCAGCAGCCGACAGGGGGGAAACACCATATATTTT
J: TRBJ1-2; size: NA; D: NA; V: TRBV28; CDR3: CASVPEGTNPIGYTF; DNA: TGTGCCAGCGTCCCCGAAGGGACTAACCCTATTGGCTACACCTTC
J: TRBJ1-1; size: NA; D: NA; V: TRBV10-2; CDR3: CASSDARVDTEAFF; DNA: TGCGCCAGCAGTGACGCCAGGGTAGACACTGAAGCTTTCTTT
J: TRBJ2-3; size: NA; D: NA; V: TRBV30; CDR3: CAWSVPGSWGTQYF; DNA: TGTGCCTGGAGTGTACCGGGGTCGTGGGGTACGCAGTATTTT
J: TRBJ1-2; size: NA; D: TRBD1; V: TRBV5-1; CDR3: CASSLGQGIGYGYTF; DNA: TGCGCCAGCAGCTTGGGACAGGGAATCGGCTATGGCTACACCTTC
J: TRBJ2-5; size: NA; D: NA; V: TRBV5-1; CDR3: CASSLLRTRETQYF; DNA: TGCGCCAGCAGCTTGTTGAGGACAAGAGAGACCCAGTACTTC
J: TRBJ2-2; size: NA; D: NA; V: TRBV3-1; CDR3: CASSQGLGTHTGELFF; DNA: TGTGCCAGCAGCCAAGGATTAGGCACCCACACCGGGGAGCTGTTTTTT
J: TRBJ2-5; size: NA; D: NA; V: TRBV29-1; CDR3: CSVGTTERASQYF; DNA: TGCAGCGTTGGGACGACAGAAAGGGCGTCCCAGTACTTC
J: TRBJ2-5; size: few; D: NA; V: TRBV6-5; CDR3: CASSYSKGSIRSLYF; DNA: TGTGCCAGCAGTTACTCGAAAGGGTCGATCAGAAGTCTGTACTTC
J: TRBJ2-5; size: NA; D: TRBD1; V: TRBV2; CDR3: CASRRDREGRETQYF; DNA: TGTGCCAGCAGACGGGACAGGGAGGGTAGGGAGACCCAGTACTTC
J: TRBJ1-4; size: NA; D: TRBD1; V: TRBV20-1; CDR3: CSASAQGGGEKLFF; DNA: TGCAGTGCTAGTGCACAGGGGGGAGGGGAAAAACTGTTTTTT
J: TRBJ2-3; size: NA; D: NA; V: TRBV28; CDR3: CASTGASDTQYF; DNA: TGTGCCAGCACAGGAGCATCAGATACGCAGTATTTT
J: TRBJ2-1; size: NA; D: TRBD2; V: TRBV20-1; CDR3: CSARESRAERGVNNEQFF; DNA: TGCAGTGCTAGAGAATCAAGAGCGGAGCGGGGGGTAAACAATGAGCAGTTCTTC
J: TRBJ2-1; size: once; D: TRBD1; V: TRBV2; CDR3: CASSNRGPEEQFF; DNA: TGTGCCAGCAGCAACAGGGGGCCGGAGGAGCAGTTCTTC
J: TRBJ2-7; size: NA; D: TRBD1; V: TRBV11-2; CDR3: CASSLDRVGPYEQYF; DNA: TGTGCCAGCAGCTTGGACAGGGTTGGACCCTACGAGCAGTACTTC
J: TRBJ2-5; size: NA; D: NA; V: TRBV29-1; CDR3: CSVEAIIGETQYF; DNA: TGCAGCGTTGAAGCGATTATAGGGGAGACCCAGTACTTC
J: TRBJ1-6; size: NA; D: NA; V: TRBV3-1; CDR3: CASSQRASASPLHF; DNA: TGTGCCAGCAGCCAGCGGGCCTCGGCATCACCCCTCCACTTT
J: TRBJ2-7; size: NA; D: NA; V: TRBV2; CDR3: CASTLGGFSYEQYF; DNA: TGTGCCAGCACCCTTGGGGGTTTTTCCTACGAGCAGTACTTC
J: TRBJ1-1; size: NA; D: NA; V: TRBV5-1; CDR3: CASSPTLRANTEAFF; DNA: TGCGCCAGCAGCCCCACCTTAAGGGCGAACACTGAAGCTTTCTTT
J: TRBJ2-7; size: NA; D: TRBD1; V: TRBV15; CDR3: CATRDDRGKLFEQYF; DNA: TGTGCCACCAGGGATGACAGGGGGAAACTATTCGAGCAGTACTTC
J: TRBJ1-6; size: NA; D: NA; V: TRBV10-2; CDR3: CASSRNNSPLHF; DNA: TGCGCCAGCAGTCGGAATAATTCACCCCTCCACTTT
J: TRBJ2-5; size: NA; D: TRBD1; V: TRBV6-5; CDR3: CASSYAGQGRGETQYF; DNA: TGTGCCAGCAGTTACGCGGGACAGGGCCGAGGAGAGACCCAGTACTTC
J: TRBJ2-3; size: NA; D: NA; V: TRBV3-1; CDR3: CASSQTPARSTDTQYF; DNA: TGTGCCAGCAGCCAGACCCCAGCACGGTCCACAGATACGCAGTATTTT
J: TRBJ2-5; size: NA; D: NA; V: TRBV15; CDR3: CATSRARQTQYF; DNA: TGTGCCACCAGCAGAGCCCGGCAGACCCAGTACTTC
J: TRBJ2-5; size: NA; D: TRBD1; V: TRBV6-2/TRBV6-3; CDR3: CASRADRGETQYF; DNA: TGTGCCAGCAGGGCGGACAGGGGAGAGACCCAGTACTTC
J: TRBJ2-2; size: NA; D: TRBD2; V: TRBV9; CDR3: CASSVATLTGLAATGELFF; DNA: TGTGCCAGCAGCGTAGCTACCCTAACCGGACTAGCGGCCACCGGGGAGCTGTTTTTT
J: TRBJ2-3; size: NA; D: NA; V: TRBV10-2; CDR3: CASSGPDTQYF; DNA: TGCGCCAGCAGCGGCCCAGATACGCAGTATTTT
J: TRBJ1-1; size: NA; D: NA; V: TRBV4-3; CDR3: CASSQELVWNTEAFF; DNA: TGCGCCAGCAGCCAAGAACTGGTGTGGAACACTGAAGCTTTCTTT
J: TRBJ1-5; size: NA; D: TRBD1; V: TRBV12-3/TRBV12-4; CDR3: CASSFLGTGGGQPQHF; DNA: TGTGCCAGCAGTTTCTTGGGGACAGGGGGCGGTCAGCCCCAGCATTTT
J: TRBJ2-7; size: NA; D: NA; V: TRBV11-2; CDR3: CASSLDFGRGGDEQYF; DNA: TGTGCCAGCAGCTTAGACTTCGGCAGGGGGGGGGACGAGCAGTACTTC
J: TRBJ1-2; size: few; D: NA; V: TRBV6-2/TRBV6-3; CDR3: CASRATANYGYTF; DNA: TGTGCCAGCAGGGCAACAGCTAACTATGGCTACACCTTC
J: TRBJ1-2; size: NA; D: TRBD1; V: TRBV4-1; CDR3: CASSQVTSGGSNYGYTF; DNA: TGCGCCAGCAGCCAAGTAACCTCAGGGGGCTCCAACTATGGCTACACCTTC